What follows describes a single TCR beta chain. Its target is not known. This CDR3 region has 11 residues. The germline V gene has CDR1 SQVTM and CDR2 ANQGSEA. The V end was cut by 0 bases, the J end by 4 bases, with 4 bases between. Unique molecular identifiers were incorporated into the prepared TCRbeta library. TCRdb fed the PCR reads into MiXCR, producing one record per CDR3 protein. The table has about 830,000 distinct CDR3 sequences, around 17% seen once. The data were obtained in a study of T-cell reconstitution after alpha-beta-depleted transplantation in children. Study-wide points: The authors attributed T-cell counts and diversity one year after transplant mostly to newly produced T cells.

The origin of this receptor is a male patient between 5 and 17 years old who had a stem cell transplant for acute lymphoblastic leukemia, so the T cells may come from the graft donor. The chain joins TRBV29-1 to TRBJ2-7; no reliable D call. Sample: PBMCs, mostly from graft donor cells, taken 360 days after TCRalphabeta/CD19-depleted stem cell transplant. In nucleotides, the CDR3 is TGCAGCGTTGAAGACGTGTACGAGCAGTACTTC. This translates into CSVEDVYEQYF.